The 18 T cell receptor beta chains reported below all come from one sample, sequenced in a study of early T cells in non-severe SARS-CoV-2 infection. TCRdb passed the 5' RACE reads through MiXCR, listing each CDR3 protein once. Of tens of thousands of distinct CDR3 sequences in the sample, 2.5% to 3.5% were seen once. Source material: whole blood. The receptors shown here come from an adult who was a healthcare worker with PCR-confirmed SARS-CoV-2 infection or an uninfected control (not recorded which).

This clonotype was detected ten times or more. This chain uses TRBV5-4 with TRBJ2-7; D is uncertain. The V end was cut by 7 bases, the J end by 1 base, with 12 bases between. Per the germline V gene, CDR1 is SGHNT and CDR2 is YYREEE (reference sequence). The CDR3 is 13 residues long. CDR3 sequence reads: CASRRWGSYEQYV. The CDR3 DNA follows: TGTGCCAGCCGCCGCTGGGGATCCTACGAGCAGTACGTC.

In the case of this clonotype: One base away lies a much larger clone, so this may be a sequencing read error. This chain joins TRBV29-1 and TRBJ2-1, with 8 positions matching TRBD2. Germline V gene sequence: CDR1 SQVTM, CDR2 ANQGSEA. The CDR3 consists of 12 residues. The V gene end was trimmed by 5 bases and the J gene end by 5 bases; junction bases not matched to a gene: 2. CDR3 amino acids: CSVSGGDNEQFF. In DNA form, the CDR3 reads TGCAGCGTTAGCGGGGGCGACAATGAGCAGTTCTTC.

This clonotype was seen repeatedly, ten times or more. The CDR3 sequence: CASSPRTGGGEAFF. The CDR3 DNA reads TGTGCCAGCAGCCCCAGGACAGGGGGCGGTGAAGCTTTCTTT. This chain joins TRBV9 and TRBJ1-1; 11 bases align to TRBD1. The V gene's germline CDR1 is SGDLS and CDR2 YYNGEE. The CDR3 sequence is 14 residues long. Trimming took 4 bases from V and 7 from J; bases not matched to a gene: 6.

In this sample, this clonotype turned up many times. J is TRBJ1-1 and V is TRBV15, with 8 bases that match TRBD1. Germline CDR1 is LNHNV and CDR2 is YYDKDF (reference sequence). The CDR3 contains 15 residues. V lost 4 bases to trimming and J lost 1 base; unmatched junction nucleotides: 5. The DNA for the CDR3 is TGTGCCACCAGCATAGTTGGGACAGGGAACACTGAAGCTTTCTTT. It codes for CATSIVGTGNTEAFF.

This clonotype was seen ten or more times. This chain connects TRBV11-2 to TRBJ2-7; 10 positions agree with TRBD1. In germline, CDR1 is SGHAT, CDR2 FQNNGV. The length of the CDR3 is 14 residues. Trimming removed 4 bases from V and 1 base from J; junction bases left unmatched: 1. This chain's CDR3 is CASSWDRGSYEQYV. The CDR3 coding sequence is TGTGCCAGCAGCTGGGACAGGGGATCCTACGAGCAGTACGTC.

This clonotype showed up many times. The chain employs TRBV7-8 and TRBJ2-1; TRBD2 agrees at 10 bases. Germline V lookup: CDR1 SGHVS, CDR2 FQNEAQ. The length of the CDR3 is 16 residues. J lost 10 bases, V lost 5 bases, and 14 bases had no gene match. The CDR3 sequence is CASSRVAGGLFNEQFF. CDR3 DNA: TGTGCCAGCAGCAGAGTAGCGGGGGGCCTGTTTAACGAGCAGTTCTTC.

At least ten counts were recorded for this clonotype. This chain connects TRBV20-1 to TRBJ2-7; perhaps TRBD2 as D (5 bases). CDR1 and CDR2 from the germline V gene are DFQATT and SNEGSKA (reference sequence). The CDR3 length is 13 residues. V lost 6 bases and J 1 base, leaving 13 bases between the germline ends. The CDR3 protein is CSALLEPSYEQYV. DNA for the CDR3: TGCAGTGCCCTACTAGAACCGTCCTACGAGCAGTACGTC.

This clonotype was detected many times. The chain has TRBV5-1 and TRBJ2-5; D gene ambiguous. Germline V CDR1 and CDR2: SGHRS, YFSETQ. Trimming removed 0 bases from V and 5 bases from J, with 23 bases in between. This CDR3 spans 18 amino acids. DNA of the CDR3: TGCGCCAGCAGCTTGGCCTCGAAGCCCCTTTCCCCTGTGGAGACCCAGTACTTC. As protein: CASSLASKPLSPVETQYF.

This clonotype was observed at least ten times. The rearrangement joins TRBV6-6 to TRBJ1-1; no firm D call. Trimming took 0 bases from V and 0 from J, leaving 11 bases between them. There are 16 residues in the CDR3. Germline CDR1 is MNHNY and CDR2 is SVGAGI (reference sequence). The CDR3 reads CASSYSRAPVNTEAFF. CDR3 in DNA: TGTGCCAGCAGTTACTCCCGGGCCCCTGTGAACACTGAAGCTTTCTTT.

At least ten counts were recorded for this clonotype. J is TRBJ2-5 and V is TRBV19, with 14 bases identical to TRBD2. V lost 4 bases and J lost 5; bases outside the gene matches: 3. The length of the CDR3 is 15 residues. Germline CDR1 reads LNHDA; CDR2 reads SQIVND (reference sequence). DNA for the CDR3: TGTGCCAGTAGTAAGGGACTAGCGGGGGTTGAGACCCAGTACTTC. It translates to CASSKGLAGVETQYF.

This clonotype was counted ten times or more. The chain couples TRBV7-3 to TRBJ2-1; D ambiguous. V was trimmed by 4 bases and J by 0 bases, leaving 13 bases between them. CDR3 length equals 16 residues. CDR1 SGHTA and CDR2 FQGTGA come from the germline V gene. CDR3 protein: CASSSQFQSSYNEQFF. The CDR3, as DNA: TGTGCCAGCAGCTCACAATTCCAAAGCTCCTACAATGAGCAGTTCTTC.

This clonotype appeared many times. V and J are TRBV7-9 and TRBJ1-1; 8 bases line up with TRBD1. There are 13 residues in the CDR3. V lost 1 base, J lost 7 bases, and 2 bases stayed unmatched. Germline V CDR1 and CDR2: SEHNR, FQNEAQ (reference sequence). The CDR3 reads CASSLETGDEAFF. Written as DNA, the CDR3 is TGTGCCAGCAGCTTAGAGACAGGGGATGAAGCTTTCTTT.

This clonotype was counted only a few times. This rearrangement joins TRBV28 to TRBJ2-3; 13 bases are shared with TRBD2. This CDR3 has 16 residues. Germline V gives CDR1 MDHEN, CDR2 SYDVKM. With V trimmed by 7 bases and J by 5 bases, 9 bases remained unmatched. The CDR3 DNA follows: TGTGCCAGCAAGATTGGGGGACTAGCGGGACAAGATACGCAGTATTTT. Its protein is CASKIGGLAGQDTQYF.

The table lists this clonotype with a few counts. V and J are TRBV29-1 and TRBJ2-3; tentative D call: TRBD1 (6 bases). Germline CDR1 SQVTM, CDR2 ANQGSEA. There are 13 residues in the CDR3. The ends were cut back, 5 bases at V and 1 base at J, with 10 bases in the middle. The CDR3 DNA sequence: TGCAGCGTTTTAAACAGGGGCACAGATACGCAGTATTTT. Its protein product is CSVLNRGTDTQYF.

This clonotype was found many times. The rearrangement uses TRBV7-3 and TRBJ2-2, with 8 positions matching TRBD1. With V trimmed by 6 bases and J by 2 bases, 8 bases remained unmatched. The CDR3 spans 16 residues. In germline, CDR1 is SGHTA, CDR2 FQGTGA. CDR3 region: CASSPRQGANTGELFF. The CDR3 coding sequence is TGTGCCAGCAGTCCCAGGCAGGGGGCAAACACCGGGGAGCTGTTTTTT.

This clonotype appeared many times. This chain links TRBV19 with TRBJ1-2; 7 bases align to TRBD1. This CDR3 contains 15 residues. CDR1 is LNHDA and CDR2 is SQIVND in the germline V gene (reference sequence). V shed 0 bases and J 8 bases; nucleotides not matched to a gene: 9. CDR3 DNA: TGTGCCAGTAGTATAGATCGACAGGGAGCTATAGGCTACACCTTC. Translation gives CASSIDRQGAIGYTF.

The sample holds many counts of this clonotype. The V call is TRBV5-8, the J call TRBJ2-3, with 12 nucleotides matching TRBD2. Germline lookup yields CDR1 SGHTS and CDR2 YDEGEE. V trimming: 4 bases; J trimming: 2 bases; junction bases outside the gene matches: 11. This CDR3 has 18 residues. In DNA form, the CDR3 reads TGTGCCAGCAGCATTCTCCGACTAGCGGGGGTGACCACAGATACGCAGTATTTT. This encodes CASSILRLAGVTTDTQYF. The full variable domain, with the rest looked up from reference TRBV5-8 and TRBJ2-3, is EAGVTQSPTHLIKTRGQQATLRCSPISGHTSVYWYQQALGLGLQFLLWYDEGEERNRGNFPPRFSGRQFPNYSSELNVNALELEDSALYLCASSILRLAGVTTDTQYFGPGTRLTVL.

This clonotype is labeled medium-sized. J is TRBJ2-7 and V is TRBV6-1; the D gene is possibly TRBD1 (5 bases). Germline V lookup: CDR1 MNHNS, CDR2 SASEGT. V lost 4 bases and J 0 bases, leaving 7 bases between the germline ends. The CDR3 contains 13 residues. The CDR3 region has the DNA TGTGCCAGCAGTGGACAGTTCTCCTACGAGCAGTACGTC. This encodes CASSGQFSYEQYV.